This T cell receptor (beta chain) was obtained from a study of blood T cell repertoires in COVID-19. The overall study: T cells, B-cell-depleted T cells, or PBMCs supplied cDNA or gDNA.

In the original workflow: Researchers report that nucleated cell counts were estimated from reference gene primer amplification. Sequencing used immunoSEQ multiplex PCR; TCRdb keeps in-frame clones, though not all of them. V and J calls plus clone size are reproduced from that table; the DNA served to infer D and trimming. The sample has about 110,000 clones, around 80% seen once. The CDR3 covers 13 residues. V lost 5 bases and J 4 bases, leaving 11 bases between the germline ends. CDR1 is SEHNR and CDR2 is FQNEAQ in the germline V gene (reference sequence). This chain links TRBV7-9 with TRBJ1-2; D not certain. Sample: peripheral blood. The source of this sequence is a woman between 65 and 79 years old with acute or convalescent COVID-19. CDR3 DNA: TGTGCCAGCAGCCGCACAGAAAGCTATGGCTACACCTTC. Encoded protein: CASSRTESYGYTF. The variable domain in full, with the rest retrieved from reference TRBV7-9 and TRBJ1-2, is DTGVSQNPRHKITKRGQNVTFRCDPISEHNRLYWYRQTLGQGPEFLTYFQNEAQLEKSRLLSDRFSAERPKGSFSTLEIQRTEQGDSAMYLCASSRTESYGYTFGSGTRLTVV.